Following are 4 T cell receptor beta chains from one sample sequenced in a study of OX40 agonist ivuxolimab in advanced cancers. Profiling relied on immunoSEQ multiplex PCR, and the TCRdb table lists in-frame clones only, not all of them. The top ten clones hold 3% to 4% of a sample with over 45,000 clones, 88% of them seen once. Source: CD4+ or CD8+ T cells sorted from blood, taken in a trial of the OX40 agonist ivuxolimab. The receptors shown here come from an adult with an advanced solid tumor such as melanoma, head and neck, liver or kidney cancer.

As for this clone: One junction end disagrees with the germline gene, perhaps due to a read error. This chain uses TRBV6-6 with TRBJ1-1; a weak D match, TRBD1 (6 bases). The CDR3 totals 16 residues. Per germline, CDR1 MNHNY and CDR2 SVGAGI (reference sequence). CDR3 residues: CASSYSHREGGTEALF. As DNA, the CDR3 is TGTGCCAGCAGTTACTCCCACAGGGAAGGCGGCACTGAAGCTCTCTTT.

The chain carries TRBV4-1 and TRBJ2-2; TRBD1 agrees at 9 bases. J gave up 7 bases and V 2 bases, and 11 bases lay outside the gene matches. The germline CDR1 and CDR2 sequences are MGHRA and YSYEKL. The CDR3 has 17 residues. For the CDR3, the DNA is TGCGCCAGCAGCCAAAGCCTAGGGACAGGGAAACTCGGGGAGCTGTTTTTT. This gives the protein CASSQSLGTGKLGELFF.

The CDR3 here is CASTPQGAKGEAFF. CDR3 sequence (DNA): TGTGCCAGCACCCCACAGGGGGCGAAGGGTGAAGCTTTCTTT. The chain uses TRBV6-6 and TRBJ1-1, with 9 positions matching TRBD1. The V and J ends lost 7 bases and 7 bases, in that order; junction bases with no gene match: 10. The CDR3 covers 14 residues. Per the germline V gene, CDR1 is MNHNY and CDR2 is SVGAGI (reference sequence).

This clone was seen more than once but under ten times. The rearrangement links TRBV6-6 to TRBJ1-1; no definite D call. The CDR3 sequence is 12 residues long. The germline V and J ends were trimmed by 5 bases and 4 bases, with 8 bases remaining between them. Germline loops: CDR1 MNHNY, CDR2 SVGAGI (reference sequence). The CDR3 nucleotides read TGTGCCAGCAGTGGCGGAGGCACTGAAGCTTTCTTT. The encoded protein is CASSGGGTEAFF.